The clone carrying this T cell receptor (beta chain) was observed once. As yet, its antigen is unknown. Sequenced by immunoSEQ multiplex PCR; TCRdb stores in-frame clones only, minus some. The table lists some 74,000 clones, approximately 87% of them singletons. This specimen comes from a study of T cell responses to AZD1222 COVID-19 vaccine. Broader study findings: It should be noted that donors were predominantly white British and more often female, and clonal diversity was possibly underestimated. Repertoires were collected only later (after the peak T cell response had occurred). Spike-wide coverage was observed for vaccine-associated CD4 TCRs, with dominant responses at 160-218 and 743-854.

The CDR3 extends over 12 amino acids. Germline V gene sequence: CDR1 LNHDA, CDR2 SQIVND (reference sequence). Trimming removed 6 bases from V and 8 bases from J, with 11 bases in between. This clonotype was sampled from an adult who received the AZD1222 COVID-19 vaccine. Sample: peripheral blood, taken 28 days after the second AZD1222 dose. V usage is TRBV19 and J usage is TRBJ2-1; the D is unclear. The CDR3 coding sequence is TGTGCCAGTAGCCCATGGGGTGATGAGCAGTTCTTC. Translation: CASSPWGDEQFF.